This T cell receptor (beta chain) was captured in a study of identical twins. V shed 5 bases, J shed 5 bases, and the junction held 15 bases outside the gene matches. This CDR3 comprises 16 residues. The V gene's germline CDR1 is SQVTM and CDR2 ANQGSEA. TCRdb processed the 5' RACE reads anew with MiXCR; each CDR3 protein has one entry. This sample yields fewer than 650,000 distinct CDR3 sequences, of which roughly 9.5% are seen a single time; around 3.1% belongs to the top ten. Whole-study results and caveats: Memory repertoires lacked the insertion deficit that abundant cord blood beta clonotypes showed. Models underestimated how often monozygotic twins shared out-of-frame TCR alpha.

Note on this clonotype: The antigen is not known.

These data were also filed under a second study, of yellow fever vaccine responses in identical twins. From that paper: Twins reportedly appeared to share part of their vaccine T cell response while keeping part individual.

The chain couples TRBV29-1 to TRBJ2-7; 10 nucleotides line up with TRBD2. Material for sequencing was PBMCs. This receptor was identified in a woman aged 18-29 years in good health. The CDR3 region is CSVLSGRASRLDEQYF. CDR3 DNA: TGCAGCGTTCTCAGCGGGAGGGCCTCACGGTTGGACGAGCAGTACTTC.